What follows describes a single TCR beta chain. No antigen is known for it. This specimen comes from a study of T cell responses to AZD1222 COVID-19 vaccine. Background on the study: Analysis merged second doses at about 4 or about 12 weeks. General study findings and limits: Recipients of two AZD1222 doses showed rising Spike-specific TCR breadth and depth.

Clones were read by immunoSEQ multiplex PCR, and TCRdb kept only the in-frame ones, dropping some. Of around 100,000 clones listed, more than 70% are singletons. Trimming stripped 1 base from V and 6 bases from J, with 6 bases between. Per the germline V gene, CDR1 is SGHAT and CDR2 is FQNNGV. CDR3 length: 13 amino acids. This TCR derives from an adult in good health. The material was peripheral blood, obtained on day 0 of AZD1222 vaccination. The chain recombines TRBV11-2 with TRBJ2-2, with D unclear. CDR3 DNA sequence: TGTGCCAGCAGCTTAGTGGTGGCCGGGGAGCTGTTTTTT. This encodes CASSLVVAGELFF.